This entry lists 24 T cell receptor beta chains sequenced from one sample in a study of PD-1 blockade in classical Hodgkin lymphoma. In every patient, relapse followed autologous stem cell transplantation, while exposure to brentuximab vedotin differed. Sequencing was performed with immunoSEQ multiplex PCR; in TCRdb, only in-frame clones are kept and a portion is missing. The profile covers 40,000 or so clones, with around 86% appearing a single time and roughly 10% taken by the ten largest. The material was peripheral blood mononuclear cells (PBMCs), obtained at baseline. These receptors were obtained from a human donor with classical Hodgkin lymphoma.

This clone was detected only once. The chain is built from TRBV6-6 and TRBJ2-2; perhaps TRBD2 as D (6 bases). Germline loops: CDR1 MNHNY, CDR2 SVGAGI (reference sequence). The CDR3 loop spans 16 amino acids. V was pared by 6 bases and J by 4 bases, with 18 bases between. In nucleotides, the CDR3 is TGTGCCAGCAGCCCTCAAGTCCCGGGACTCACCGGGGAGCTGTTTTTT. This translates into CASSPQVPGLTGELFF.

The CDR3 region has the DNA TGCGCCAGCAATGCCTTGGGACTAGCGGGAGGTGATACGCAGTATTTT. Protein sequence: CASNALGLAGGDTQYF. The V call is TRBV10-2, the J call TRBJ2-3; 15 bases are shared with TRBD2. Germline V gives CDR1 WSHSY, CDR2 SAAADI. This CDR3 is 16 amino acids long. The J segment lost 6 bases and the V segment lost 7 bases, leaving 8 bases of the junction unmatched.

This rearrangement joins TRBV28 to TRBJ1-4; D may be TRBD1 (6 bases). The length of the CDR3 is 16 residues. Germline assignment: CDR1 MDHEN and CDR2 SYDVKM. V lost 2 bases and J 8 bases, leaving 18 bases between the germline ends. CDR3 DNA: TGTGCCAGCAGTTTACCGTCGGGGGCAGAAATAGAAAAACTGTTTTTT. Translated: CASSLPSGAEIEKLFF.

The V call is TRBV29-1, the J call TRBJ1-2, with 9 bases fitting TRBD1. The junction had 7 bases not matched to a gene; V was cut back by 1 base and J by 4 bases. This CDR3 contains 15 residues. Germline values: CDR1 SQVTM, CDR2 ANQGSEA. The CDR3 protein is CSVEAPGTGFYGYTF. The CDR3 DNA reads TGCAGCGTTGAAGCCCCCGGGACAGGGTTCTATGGCTACACCTTC. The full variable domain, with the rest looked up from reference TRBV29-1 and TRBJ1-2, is SAVISQKPSRDICQRGTSLTIQCQVDSQVTMMFWYRQQPGQSLTLIATANQGSEATYESGFVIDKFPISRPNLTFSTLTVSNMSPEDSSIYLCSVEAPGTGFYGYTFGSGTRLTVV.

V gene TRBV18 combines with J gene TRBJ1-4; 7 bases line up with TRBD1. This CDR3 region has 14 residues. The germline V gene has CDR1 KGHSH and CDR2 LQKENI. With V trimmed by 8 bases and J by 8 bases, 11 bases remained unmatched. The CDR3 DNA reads TGTGCCAGCCCCCGACAGGGAGCGCGGGAAAAACTGTTTTTT. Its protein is CASPRQGAREKLFF.

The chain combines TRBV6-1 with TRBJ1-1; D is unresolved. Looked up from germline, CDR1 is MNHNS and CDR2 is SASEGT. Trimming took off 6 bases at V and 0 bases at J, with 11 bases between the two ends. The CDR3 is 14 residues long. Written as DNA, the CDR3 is TGTGCCAGCAGGATTGACGAGGTGAACACTGAAGCTTTCTTT. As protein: CASRIDEVNTEAFF.

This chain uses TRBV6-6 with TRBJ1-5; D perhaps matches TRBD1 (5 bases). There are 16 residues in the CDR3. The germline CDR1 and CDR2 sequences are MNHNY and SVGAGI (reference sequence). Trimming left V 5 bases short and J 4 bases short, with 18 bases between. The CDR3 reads CASSHYGGGSNQPQHF. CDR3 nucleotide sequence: TGTGCCAGCAGTCACTACGGGGGAGGTTCAAATCAGCCCCAGCATTTT.

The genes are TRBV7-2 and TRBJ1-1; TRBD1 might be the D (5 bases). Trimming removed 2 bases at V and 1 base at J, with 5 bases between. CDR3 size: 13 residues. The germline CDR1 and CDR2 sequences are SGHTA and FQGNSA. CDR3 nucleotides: TGTGCCAGCAGCTTACAGGGGAACACTGAAGCTTTCTTT. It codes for CASSLQGNTEAFF.

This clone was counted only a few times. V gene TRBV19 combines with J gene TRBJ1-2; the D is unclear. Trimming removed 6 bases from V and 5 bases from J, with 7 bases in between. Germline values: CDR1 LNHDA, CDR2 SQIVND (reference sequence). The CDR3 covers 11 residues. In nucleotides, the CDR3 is TGTGCCAGTAGGGAACAGTATGGCTACACCTTC. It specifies CASREQYGYTF.

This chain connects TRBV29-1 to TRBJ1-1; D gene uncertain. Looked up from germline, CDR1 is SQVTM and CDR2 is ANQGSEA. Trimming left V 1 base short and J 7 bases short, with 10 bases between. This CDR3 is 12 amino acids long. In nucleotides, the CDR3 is TGCAGCGTTGAAGCCTACGGGAATGAAGCTTTCTTT. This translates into CSVEAYGNEAFF.

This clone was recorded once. The CDR3 coding sequence is TGTGCCAGCAGTCGAAGGACAGGGGACGAGCAGTACTTC. Amino acids: CASSRRTGDEQYF. The V and J genes are TRBV27 and TRBJ2-7; TRBD1 agrees at 9 bases. Germline CDR1 reads MNHEY; CDR2 reads SMNVEV (reference sequence). The ends lost 5 bases at V and 5 bases at J; junction bases unmatched: 4. This CDR3 comprises 13 residues.

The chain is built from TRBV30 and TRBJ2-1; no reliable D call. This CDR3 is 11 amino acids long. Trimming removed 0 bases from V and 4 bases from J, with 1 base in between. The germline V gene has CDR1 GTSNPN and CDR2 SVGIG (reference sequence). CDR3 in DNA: TGTGCCTGGAGTGTTTACAATGAGCAGTTCTTC. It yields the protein CAWSVYNEQFF.

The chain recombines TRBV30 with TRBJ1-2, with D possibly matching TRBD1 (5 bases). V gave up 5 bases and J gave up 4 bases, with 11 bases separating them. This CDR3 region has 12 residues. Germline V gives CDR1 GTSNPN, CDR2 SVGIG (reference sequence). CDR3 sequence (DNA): TGTGCCTGGGCTTCGCAGGGCTATGGCTACACCTTC. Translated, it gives CAWASQGYGYTF.

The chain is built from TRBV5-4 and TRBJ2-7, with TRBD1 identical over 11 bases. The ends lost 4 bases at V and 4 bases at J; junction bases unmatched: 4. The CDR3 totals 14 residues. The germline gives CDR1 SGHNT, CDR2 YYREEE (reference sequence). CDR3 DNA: TGTGCCAGCAGCCAGCGGGACAGGGGGTACGAGCAGTACTTC. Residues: CASSQRDRGYEQYF.

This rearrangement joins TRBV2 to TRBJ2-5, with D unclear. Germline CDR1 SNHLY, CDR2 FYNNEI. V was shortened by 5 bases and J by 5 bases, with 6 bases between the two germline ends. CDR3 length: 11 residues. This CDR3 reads CASSRLETQYF. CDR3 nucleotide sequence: TGTGCCAGCAGTCGACTGGAGACCCAGTACTTC.

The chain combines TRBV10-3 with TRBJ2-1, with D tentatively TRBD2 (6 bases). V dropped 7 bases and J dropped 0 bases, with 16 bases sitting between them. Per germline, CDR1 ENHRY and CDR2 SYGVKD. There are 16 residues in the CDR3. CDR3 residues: CAINFRAGSSYNEQFF. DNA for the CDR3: TGTGCCATCAATTTCCGGGCGGGGAGCTCCTACAATGAGCAGTTCTTC.

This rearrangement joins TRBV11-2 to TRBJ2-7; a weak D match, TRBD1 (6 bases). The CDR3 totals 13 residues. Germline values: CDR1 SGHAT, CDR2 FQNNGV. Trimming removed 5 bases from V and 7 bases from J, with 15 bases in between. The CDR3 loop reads CASSPRTEQEQYF. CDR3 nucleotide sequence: TGTGCCAGCAGCCCGCGGACAGAACAAGAGCAGTACTTC.

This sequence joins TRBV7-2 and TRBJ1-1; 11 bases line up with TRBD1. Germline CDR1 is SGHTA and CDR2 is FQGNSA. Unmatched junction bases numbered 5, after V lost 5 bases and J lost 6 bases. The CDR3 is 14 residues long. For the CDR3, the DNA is TGTGCCAGCAGCCCCGGACAGGGGGCTCCTGAAGCTTTCTTT. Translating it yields CASSPGQGAPEAFF.

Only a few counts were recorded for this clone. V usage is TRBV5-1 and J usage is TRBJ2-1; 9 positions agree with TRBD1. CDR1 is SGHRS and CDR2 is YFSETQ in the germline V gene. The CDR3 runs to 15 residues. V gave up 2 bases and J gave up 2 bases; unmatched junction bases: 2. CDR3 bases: TGCGCCAGCAGCTTACAGGGGGCGACCTACAATGAGCAGTTCTTC. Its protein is CASSLQGATYNEQFF. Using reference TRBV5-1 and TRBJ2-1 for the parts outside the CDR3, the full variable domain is KAGVTQTPRYLIKTRGQQVTLSCSPISGHRSVSWYQQTPGQGLQFLFEYFSETQRNKGNFPGRFSGRQFSNSRSEMNVSTLELGDSALYLCASSLQGATYNEQFFGPGTRLTVL.

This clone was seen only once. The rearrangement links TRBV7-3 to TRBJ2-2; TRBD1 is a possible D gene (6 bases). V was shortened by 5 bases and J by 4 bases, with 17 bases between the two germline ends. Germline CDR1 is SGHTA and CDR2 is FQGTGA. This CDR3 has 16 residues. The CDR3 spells CASSTPRGAGTGELFF. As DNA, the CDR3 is TGTGCCAGCAGCACCCCCAGGGGCGCGGGCACCGGGGAGCTGTTTTTT.

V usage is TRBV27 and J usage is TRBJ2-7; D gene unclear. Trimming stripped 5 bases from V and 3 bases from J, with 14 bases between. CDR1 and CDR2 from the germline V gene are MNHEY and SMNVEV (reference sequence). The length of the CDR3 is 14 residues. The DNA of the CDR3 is TGTGCCAGCAGTGCGCCTAGTTTAGGCTACGAGCAGTACTTC. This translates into CASSAPSLGYEQYF.

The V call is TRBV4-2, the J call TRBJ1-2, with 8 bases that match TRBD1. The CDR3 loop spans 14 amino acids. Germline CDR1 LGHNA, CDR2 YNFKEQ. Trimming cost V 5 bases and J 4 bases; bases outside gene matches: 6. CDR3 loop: CASSSTTGAYGYTF. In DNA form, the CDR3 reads TGTGCCAGCAGCTCCACGACAGGGGCCTATGGCTACACCTTC.

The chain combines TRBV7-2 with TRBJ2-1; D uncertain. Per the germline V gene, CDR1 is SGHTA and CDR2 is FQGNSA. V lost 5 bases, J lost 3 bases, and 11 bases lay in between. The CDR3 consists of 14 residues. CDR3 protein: CASSPLGLYNEQFF. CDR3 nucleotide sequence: TGTGCCAGCAGCCCCCTGGGCCTCTACAATGAGCAGTTCTTC. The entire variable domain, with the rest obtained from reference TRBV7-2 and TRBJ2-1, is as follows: GAGVSQSPSNKVTEKGKDVELRCDPISGHTALYWYRQSLGQGLEFLIYFQGNSAPDKSGLPSDRFSAERTGGSVSTLTIQRTQQEDSAVYLCASSPLGLYNEQFFGPGTRLTVL.

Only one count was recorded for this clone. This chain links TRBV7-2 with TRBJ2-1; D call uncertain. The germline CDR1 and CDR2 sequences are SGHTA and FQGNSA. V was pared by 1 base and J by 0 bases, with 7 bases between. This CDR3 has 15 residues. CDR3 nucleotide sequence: TGTGCCAGCAGCTTAGATTTGGGCTCCTACAATGAGCAGTTCTTC. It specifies CASSLDLGSYNEQFF.